This entry describes one T cell receptor (beta chain). Its cognate antigen is unknown. The data are from a study of response to subunit inactivated influenza vaccine. Using its own MiXCR run on the RT-PCR reads, TCRdb lists one record per CDR3 protein. This sample has around 750,000 distinct CDR3 sequences, with 20% to 25% found just once. Regarding the study as a whole: T cells newly recruited by each seasonal influenza vaccination are few, the authors suggested.

The material sequenced was PBMCs from blood, taken less than 6 days after vaccination. The source is a man aged 45-65 years who received an inactivated influenza vaccine.

CDR3 in amino acids: CATATQGTGELFF. CDR3 coding DNA: TGTGCCACCGCTACACAGGGGACCGGGGAGCTGTTTTTT. The chain links TRBV24-1 to TRBJ2-2, with 7 bases aligning to TRBD1. The CDR3 has 13 amino acids. The germline CDR1 and CDR2 sequences are KGHDR and SFDVKD. V shed 9 bases, J shed 5 bases, and the junction held 5 bases outside the gene matches.